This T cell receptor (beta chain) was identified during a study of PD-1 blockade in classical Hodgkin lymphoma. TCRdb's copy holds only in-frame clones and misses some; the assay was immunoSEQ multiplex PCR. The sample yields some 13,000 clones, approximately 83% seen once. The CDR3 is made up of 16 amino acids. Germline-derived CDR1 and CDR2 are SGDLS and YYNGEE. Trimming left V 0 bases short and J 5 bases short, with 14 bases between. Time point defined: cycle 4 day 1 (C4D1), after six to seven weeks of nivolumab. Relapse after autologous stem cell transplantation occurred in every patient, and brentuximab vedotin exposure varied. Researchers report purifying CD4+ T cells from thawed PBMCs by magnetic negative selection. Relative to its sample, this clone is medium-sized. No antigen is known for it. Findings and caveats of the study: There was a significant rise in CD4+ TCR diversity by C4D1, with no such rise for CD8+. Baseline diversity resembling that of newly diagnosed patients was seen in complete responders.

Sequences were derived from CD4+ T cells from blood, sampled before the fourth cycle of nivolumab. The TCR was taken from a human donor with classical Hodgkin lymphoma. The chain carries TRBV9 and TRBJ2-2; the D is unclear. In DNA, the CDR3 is TGTGCCAGCAGCGTAGCAGCATCCGGACGAACCGGGGAGCTGTTTTTT. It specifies CASSVAASGRTGELFF.